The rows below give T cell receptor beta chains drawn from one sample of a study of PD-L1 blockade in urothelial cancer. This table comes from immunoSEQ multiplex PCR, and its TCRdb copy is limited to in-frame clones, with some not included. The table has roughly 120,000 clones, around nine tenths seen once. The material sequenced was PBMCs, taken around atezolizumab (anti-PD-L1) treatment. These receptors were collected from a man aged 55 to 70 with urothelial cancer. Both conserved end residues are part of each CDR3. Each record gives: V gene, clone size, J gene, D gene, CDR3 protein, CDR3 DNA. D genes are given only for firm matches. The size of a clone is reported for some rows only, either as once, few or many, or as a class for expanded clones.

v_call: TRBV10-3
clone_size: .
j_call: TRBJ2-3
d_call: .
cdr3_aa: CAISGGGQGTDTQYF
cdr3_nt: TGTGCCATCAGTGGGGGGGGCCAGGGCACAGATACGCAGTATTTT

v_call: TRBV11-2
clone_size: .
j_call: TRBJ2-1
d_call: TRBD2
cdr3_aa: CASSSGPGLAGTYNEQFF
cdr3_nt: TGTGCCAGCAGCTCCGGACCTGGGCTAGCGGGAACCTACAATGAGCAGTTCTTC

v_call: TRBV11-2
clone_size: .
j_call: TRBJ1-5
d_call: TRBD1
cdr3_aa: CASSTDRGGPQHF
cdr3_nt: TGTGCCAGCAGCACGGACAGGGGGGGGCCCCAGCATTTT

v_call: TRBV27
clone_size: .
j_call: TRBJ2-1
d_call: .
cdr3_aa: CASRAINNEQFF
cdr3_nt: TGTGCCAGCAGAGCCATTAACAATGAGCAGTTCTTC

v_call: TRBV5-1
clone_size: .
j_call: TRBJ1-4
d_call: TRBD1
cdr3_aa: CASSFGTGLEKLFF
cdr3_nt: TGCGCCAGCAGCTTTGGGACAGGGCTTGAAAAACTGTTTTTT

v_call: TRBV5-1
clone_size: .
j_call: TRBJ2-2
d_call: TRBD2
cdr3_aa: CASSWSAGGPKTSGRPSNTGELFF
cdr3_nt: TGCGCCAGCAGCTGGTCCGCGGGGGGGCCTAAGACTAGCGGGAGGCCTTCGAACACCGGGGAGCTGTTTTTT

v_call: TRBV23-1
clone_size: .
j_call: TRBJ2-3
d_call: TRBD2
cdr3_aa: CASSQTFTSGSSTDTQYF
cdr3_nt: TGCGCCAGCAGTCAAACCTTCACTAGCGGATCTAGCACAGATACGCAGTATTTT

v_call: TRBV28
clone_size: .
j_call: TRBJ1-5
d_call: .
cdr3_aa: CASSLTGNPNQPQHF
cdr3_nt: TGTGCCAGCAGCCTGACAGGCAACCCCAATCAGCCCCAGCATTTT

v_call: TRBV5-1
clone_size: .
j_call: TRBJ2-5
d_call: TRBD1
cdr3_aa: CASSLGPQGAQYF
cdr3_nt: TGCGCCAGCAGCTTGGGGCCACAGGGGGCCCAGTACTTC

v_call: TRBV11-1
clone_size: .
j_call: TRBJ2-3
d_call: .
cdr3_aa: CASTLRGQGTDTQYF
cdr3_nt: TGTGCCAGCACCCTAAGGGGTCAAGGCACAGATACGCAGTATTTT

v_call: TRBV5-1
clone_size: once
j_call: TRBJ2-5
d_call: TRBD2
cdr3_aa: CASSLRGDETQYF
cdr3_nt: TGCGCCAGCAGCTTGCGGGGGGATGAGACCCAGTACTTC

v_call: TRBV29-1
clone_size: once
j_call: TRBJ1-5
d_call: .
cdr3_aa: CSATGSGQPQHF
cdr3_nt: TGCAGCGCTACAGGCTCAGGTCAGCCCCAGCATTTT

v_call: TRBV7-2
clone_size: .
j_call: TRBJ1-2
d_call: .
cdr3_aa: CASSPYESNYGYTF
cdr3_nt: TGTGCCAGCAGCCCCTACGAGAGTAACTATGGCTACACCTTC

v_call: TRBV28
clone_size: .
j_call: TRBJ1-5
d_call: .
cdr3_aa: CASKLSNQPQHF
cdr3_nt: TGTGCCAGCAAACTTAGCAATCAGCCCCAGCATTTT

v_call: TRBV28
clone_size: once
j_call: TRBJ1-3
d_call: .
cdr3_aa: CASSRGLGNTIYF
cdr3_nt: TGTGCCAGCAGTCGCGGGCTCGGAAACACCATATATTTT

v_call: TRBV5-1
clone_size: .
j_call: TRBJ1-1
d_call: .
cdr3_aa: CASSLAGGSGNTEAFF
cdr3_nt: TGCGCCAGCAGCTTGGCGGGGGGTTCTGGGAACACTGAAGCTTTCTTT

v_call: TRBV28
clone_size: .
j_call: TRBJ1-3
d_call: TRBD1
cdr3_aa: CASSLSATGSSGNTIYF
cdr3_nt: TGTGCCAGCAGTTTATCAGCGACAGGGTCCTCTGGAAACACCATATATTTT

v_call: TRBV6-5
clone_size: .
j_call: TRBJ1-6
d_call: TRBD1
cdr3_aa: CASRRQGVSNSPLHF
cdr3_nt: TGTGCCAGCAGGAGACAGGGGGTGTCCAATTCACCCCTCCACTTT

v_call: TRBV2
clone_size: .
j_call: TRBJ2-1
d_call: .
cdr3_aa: CASTFGREVEQFF
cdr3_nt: TGTGCCAGCACATTTGGGAGAGAGGTTGAGCAGTTCTTC

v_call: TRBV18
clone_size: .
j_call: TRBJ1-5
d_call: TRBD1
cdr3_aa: CASSPSPGTGNQPQHF
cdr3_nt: TGTGCCAGCTCACCAAGTCCCGGGACAGGGAATCAGCCCCAGCATTTT

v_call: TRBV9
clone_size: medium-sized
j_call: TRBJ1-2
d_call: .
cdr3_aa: CASSAGATGVGGYTF
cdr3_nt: TGTGCCAGCAGCGCTGGGGCGACGGGAGTTGGGGGCTACACCTTC

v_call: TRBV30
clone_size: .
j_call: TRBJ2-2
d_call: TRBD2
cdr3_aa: CAWSGLAGGELFF
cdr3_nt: TGTGCCTGGAGTGGACTAGCGGGGGGGGAGCTGTTTTTT

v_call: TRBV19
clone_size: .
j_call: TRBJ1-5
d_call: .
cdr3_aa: CASSWGRNSNQPQHF
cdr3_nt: TGTGCCAGTAGTTGGGGCCGCAATAGCAATCAGCCCCAGCATTTT

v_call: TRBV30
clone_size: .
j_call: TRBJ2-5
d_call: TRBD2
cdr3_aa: CAWTLGRVGETQYF
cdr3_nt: TGTGCCTGGACCCTCGGGAGGGTGGGAGAGACCCAGTACTTC

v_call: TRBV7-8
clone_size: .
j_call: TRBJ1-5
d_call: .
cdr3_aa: CASSPPGQPQHF
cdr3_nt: TGTGCCAGCAGCCCGCCAGGACAGCCCCAGCATTTT

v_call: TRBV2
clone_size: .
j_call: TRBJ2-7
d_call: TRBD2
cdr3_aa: CASSEAPAGGPYEQYF
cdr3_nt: TGTGCCAGCAGTGAGGCACCAGCGGGGGGACCCTACGAGCAGTACTTC

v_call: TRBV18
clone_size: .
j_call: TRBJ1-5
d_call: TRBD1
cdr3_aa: CASSPGQGDNQPQHF
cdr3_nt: TGTGCCAGCTCACCAGGGCAGGGGGACAATCAGCCCCAGCATTTT

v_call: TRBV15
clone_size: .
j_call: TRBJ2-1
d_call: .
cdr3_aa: CATSRAREAYNEQFF
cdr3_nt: TGTGCCACCAGCAGAGCCAGGGAGGCCTACAATGAGCAGTTCTTC

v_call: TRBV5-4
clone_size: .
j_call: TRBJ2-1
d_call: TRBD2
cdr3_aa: CASSPPASGRVGNEQFF
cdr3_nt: TGTGCCAGCAGCCCCCCGGCTAGCGGGAGGGTGGGTAATGAGCAGTTCTTC

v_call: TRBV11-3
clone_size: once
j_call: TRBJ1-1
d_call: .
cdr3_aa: CASSLVQVWARDEAFF
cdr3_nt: TGTGCCAGCAGCTTAGTTCAGGTTTGGGCCAGAGACGAAGCTTTCTTT

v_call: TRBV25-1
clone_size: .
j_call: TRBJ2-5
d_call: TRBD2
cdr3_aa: CASSGGLAGPERTQYF
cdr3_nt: TGTGCCAGCAGTGGGGGACTAGCGGGCCCCGAGCGCACCCAGTACTTC

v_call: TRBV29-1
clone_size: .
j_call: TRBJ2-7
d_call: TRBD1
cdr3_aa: CSGWDRGSREQYF
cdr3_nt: TGCAGCGGTTGGGACAGGGGTTCGCGCGAGCAGTACTTC

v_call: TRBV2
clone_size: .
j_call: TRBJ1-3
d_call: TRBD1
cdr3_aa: CASSEGQGANTIYF
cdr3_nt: TGTGCCAGCAGTGAGGGACAGGGGGCGAACACCATATATTTT

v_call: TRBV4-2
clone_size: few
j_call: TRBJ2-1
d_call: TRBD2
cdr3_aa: CASSQKQTGGPHEQFF
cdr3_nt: TGTGCCAGCAGCCAAAAACAAACGGGGGGGCCTCATGAGCAGTTCTTC

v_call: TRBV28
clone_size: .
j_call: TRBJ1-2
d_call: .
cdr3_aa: CASSLTSLYGYTF
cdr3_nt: TGTGCCAGCAGTCTAACGTCGTTGTATGGCTACACCTTC

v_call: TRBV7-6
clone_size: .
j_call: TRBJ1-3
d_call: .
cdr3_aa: CASSLASAGLDSGNTIYF
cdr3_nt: TGTGCCAGCAGCTTGGCGTCCGCGGGACTTGACTCTGGAAACACCATATATTTT

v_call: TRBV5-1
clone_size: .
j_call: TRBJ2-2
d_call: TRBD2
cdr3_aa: CATGGTVNTGELFF
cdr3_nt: TGCGCCACCGGGGGGACCGTAAACACCGGGGAGCTGTTTTTT

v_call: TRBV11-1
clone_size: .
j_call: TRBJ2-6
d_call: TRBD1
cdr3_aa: CATSDRGRSSSGANVLTF
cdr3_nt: TGTGCCACTTCGGACAGGGGTCGTTCTAGTTCTGGGGCCAACGTCCTGACTTTC

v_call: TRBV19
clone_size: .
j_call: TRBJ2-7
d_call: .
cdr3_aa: CASSLSPWRGPTEPYEQYF
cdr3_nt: TGTGCCAGTAGTCTTTCACCCTGGAGGGGTCCCACCGAGCCCTACGAGCAGTACTTC

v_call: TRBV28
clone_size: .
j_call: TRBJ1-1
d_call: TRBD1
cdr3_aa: CASSLDRGGWSEAFF
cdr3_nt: TGTGCCAGCAGTCTCGACAGGGGGGGGTGGTCTGAAGCTTTCTTT

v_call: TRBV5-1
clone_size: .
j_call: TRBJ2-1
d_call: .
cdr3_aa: CASSFQLGLSNEQFF
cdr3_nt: TGCGCCAGCAGCTTCCAACTTGGACTATCCAATGAGCAGTTCTTC

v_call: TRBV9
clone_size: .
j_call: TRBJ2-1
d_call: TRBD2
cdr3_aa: CASSVGASGSFYNEQFF
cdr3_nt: TGTGCCAGCAGCGTAGGGGCTAGCGGGAGTTTCTACAATGAGCAGTTCTTC

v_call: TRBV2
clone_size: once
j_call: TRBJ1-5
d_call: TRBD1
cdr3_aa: CASSGQGASQPQHF
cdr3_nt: TGTGCCAGCAGCGGACAGGGGGCCTCTCAGCCCCAGCATTTT

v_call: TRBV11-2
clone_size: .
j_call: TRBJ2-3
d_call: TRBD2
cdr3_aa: CASSQGTSGDVDTQYF
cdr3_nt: TGTGCCAGCAGCCAAGGGACTAGCGGGGATGTAGATACGCAGTATTTT

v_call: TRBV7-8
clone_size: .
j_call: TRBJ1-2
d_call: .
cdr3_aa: CASSSTTGNYGYTF
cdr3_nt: TGTGCCAGCAGCTCCACAACAGGGAACTATGGCTACACCTTC

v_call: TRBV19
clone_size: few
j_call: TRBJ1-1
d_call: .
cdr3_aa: CASSLDSWAGTEAFF
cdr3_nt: TGTGCCAGTAGCCTGGATAGTTGGGCTGGGACTGAAGCTTTCTTT

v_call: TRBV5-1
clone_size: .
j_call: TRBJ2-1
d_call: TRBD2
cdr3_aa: CASSLVSGLADSYNEQFF
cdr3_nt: TGCGCCAGCAGCTTGGTATCTGGGCTAGCGGATTCCTACAATGAGCAGTTCTTC

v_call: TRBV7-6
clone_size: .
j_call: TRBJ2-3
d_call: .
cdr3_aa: CASSLNNGIMADTQYF
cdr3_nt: TGTGCCAGCAGCTTAAACAACGGGATAATGGCAGATACGCAGTATTTT

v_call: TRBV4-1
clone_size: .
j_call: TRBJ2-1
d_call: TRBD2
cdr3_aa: CASSPGRASGGLTYNEQFF
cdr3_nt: TGCGCCAGCAGCCCCGGGAGAGCTAGCGGGGGGCTTACCTACAATGAGCAGTTCTTC